These 31 T cell receptor beta chains came from one sample sequenced in a study of blood T cell repertoires in COVID-19. The data were produced by immunoSEQ multiplex PCR, yet TCRdb's version contains in-frame clones alone and is incomplete. The sample carries 50,000 to 65,000 clones, around 82% recorded once. The sequencing input was peripheral blood. The source is a human donor in a cohort sampled during active COVID-19.

J is TRBJ2-7 and V is TRBV6-5; tentatively, D is TRBD1 (6 bases). Trimming removed 2 bases at V and 2 bases at J, with 13 bases between. Germline CDR1 reads MNHEY; CDR2 reads SVGAGI. The CDR3 totals 15 residues. The CDR3 here is CASSYKRQDAYEQYF. The CDR3 DNA follows: TGTGCCAGCAGTTACAAGAGACAGGACGCCTACGAGCAGTACTTC.

V is TRBV5-1 and J is TRBJ1-4, with a weak D call TRBD1 (5 bases). The CDR3 has 14 amino acids. CDR1 and CDR2 from the germline V gene are SGHRS and YFSETQ. The V and J ends lost 0 bases and 6 bases respectively, with 9 bases between them. The CDR3 reads CASSLEGIDEKLFF. The CDR3 nucleotides are TGCGCCAGCAGCTTGGAGGGGATAGATGAAAAACTGTTTTTT.

The chain has TRBV11-2 and TRBJ2-7; TRBD2 matches 11 bases. V was pared by 1 base and J by 3 bases, with 5 bases of the junction left unmatched. Germline assignment: CDR1 SGHAT and CDR2 FQNNGV. CDR3 size: 16 residues. The CDR3 region is CASSLAGTSGIYEQYF. The CDR3 DNA reads as TGTGCCAGCAGCTTAGCCGGGACTAGCGGTATCTACGAGCAGTACTTC.

The chain's CDR3 is CASSRAVAGGSNEQFF. In DNA form, the CDR3 reads TGTGCCAGTAGTAGAGCCGTAGCGGGAGGTTCCAATGAGCAGTTCTTC. The genes are TRBV19 and TRBJ2-1, with 10 bases matching TRBD2. In germline, CDR1 is LNHDA, CDR2 SQIVND (reference sequence). V lost 4 bases to trimming and J lost 6 bases; unmatched junction nucleotides: 9. The CDR3 has 16 amino acids. Complete variable domain (other parts from reference TRBV19 and TRBJ2-1): DGGITQSPKYLFRKEGQNVTLSCEQNLNHDAMYWYRQDPGQGLRLIYYSQIVNDFQKGDIAEGYSVSREKKESFPLTVTSAQKNPTAFYLCASSRAVAGGSNEQFFGPGTRLTVL.

This rearrangement joins TRBV5-6 to TRBJ1-1; D is unresolved. CDR1 and CDR2 from the germline V gene are SGHDT and YYEEEE. The CDR3 runs 14 residues. Trimming took 5 bases from V and 0 from J, leaving 11 bases between them. The CDR3 loop reads CASRNRGMNTEAFF. DNA for the CDR3: TGTGCCAGCAGGAACCGGGGAATGAACACTGAAGCTTTCTTT.

This rearrangement joins TRBV5-1 to TRBJ1-4; no firm D call. Trimming took 0 bases from V and 8 from J, leaving 11 bases between them. The length of the CDR3 is 14 residues. CDR1 is SGHRS and CDR2 is YFSETQ in the germline V gene. DNA for the CDR3: TGCGCCAGCAGCTTGGGCCCTGGCGGGGAAAAACTGTTTTTT. This encodes CASSLGPGGEKLFF. The full variable domain, rest sourced from reference TRBV5-1 and TRBJ1-4, is KAGVTQTPRYLIKTRGQQVTLSCSPISGHRSVSWYQQTPGQGLQFLFEYFSETQRNKGNFPGRFSGRQFSNSRSEMNVSTLELGDSALYLCASSLGPGGEKLFFGSGTQLSVL.

This clone was counted a single time. This chain links TRBV30 with TRBJ2-5; 10 positions match TRBD1. The CDR3 is 16 amino acids. Germline assignment: CDR1 GTSNPN and CDR2 SVGIG (reference sequence). Trimming cost V 2 bases and J 5 bases; bases outside gene matches: 11. CDR3 protein: CAWSSRDRGGGETQYF. CDR3 in DNA: TGTGCCTGGAGTTCTCGGGACAGGGGAGGAGGGGAGACCCAGTACTTC. Combining the CDR3 with reference TRBV30 and TRBJ2-5 gives the whole variable domain SQTIHQWPATLVQPVGSPLSLECTVEGTSNPNLYWYRQAAGRGLQLLFYSVGIGQISSEVPQNLSASRPQDRQFILSSKKLLLSDSGFYLCAWSSRDRGGGETQYFGPGTRLLVL.

This chain uses TRBV7-8 with TRBJ2-1; 7 bases fit TRBD2. The V gene end was trimmed by 5 bases and the J gene end by 4 bases; junction bases not matched to a gene: 8. This CDR3 spans 15 amino acids. Germline V gene sequence: CDR1 SGHVS, CDR2 FQNEAQ. The CDR3 DNA sequence: TGTGCCAGCAGCACAGTACTAGCGCCATACAATGAGCAGTTCTTC. Its protein product is CASSTVLAPYNEQFF.

This chain links TRBV4-2 with TRBJ1-2; D remains unclear. Germline assignment: CDR1 LGHNA and CDR2 YNFKEQ. V lost 3 bases and J 13 bases, leaving 12 bases between the germline ends. CDR3 length: 11 amino acids. CDR3 coding DNA: TGTGCCAGCAGCCAGGCCCTAGACTGCACCTTC. Encoded protein: CASSQALDCTF.

This sequence joins TRBV5-1 and TRBJ1-1, with D unclear. The CDR3 is 14 amino acids. V lost 5 bases and J lost 5, with 16 bases in between. CDR1 and CDR2 from the germline V gene are SGHRS and YFSETQ. CDR3 sequence reads: CASRGQVGGTEAFF. The CDR3, as DNA: TGCGCCAGCAGAGGTCAGGTCGGAGGGACTGAAGCTTTCTTT.

The J gene is TRBJ2-4, the V gene TRBV7-9; TRBD2 matches at 8 bases. CDR1 is SEHNR and CDR2 is FQNEAQ in the germline V gene (reference sequence). The CDR3 loop spans 18 amino acids. V shed 5 bases, J shed 2 bases, and the junction held 14 bases outside the gene matches. The CDR3 reads CASSRLRAAGDSKNIQYF. CDR3 bases: TGTGCCAGCAGCCGCCTAAGAGCAGCGGGGGATTCCAAAAACATTCAGTACTTC.

Only a few counts were recorded for this clone. This rearrangement joins TRBV3-1 (or the pseudogene TRBV3-2) to TRBJ1-6; 8 nucleotides line up with TRBD1. Per the germline V gene, CDR1 is LGHDT and CDR2 is YNNKEL (reference sequence). The V and J ends lost 3 bases and 6 bases, in that order; junction bases with no gene match: 4. The CDR3 spans 15 residues. CDR3 sequence: CASSQGTGSNSPLHF. For the CDR3, the DNA is TGTGCCAGCAGCCAGGGGACAGGAAGTAATTCACCCCTCCACTTT.

The chain is built from TRBV6-1 and TRBJ2-6; TRBD1 is a possible D gene (5 bases). The ends were cut back, 1 base at V and 4 bases at J, with 8 bases in the middle. Germline V gives CDR1 MNHNS, CDR2 SASEGT. CDR3 length: 15 amino acids. In nucleotides, the CDR3 is TGTGCCAGCAGTGAAGAGGGGCGCGGGGCCAACGTCCTGACTTTC. Its translation is CASSEEGRGANVLTF.

V and J are TRBV2 and TRBJ2-2; D call uncertain. Between the trimmed V and J ends, which lost 6 bases and 4 bases, there was a span of 12 bases. Germline V CDR1 and CDR2: SNHLY, FYNNEI. The CDR3 consists of 14 residues. The CDR3 region has the DNA TGTGCCAGCAGCTATAGACAAGTCACCGGGGAGCTGTTTTTT. Translating it yields CASSYRQVTGELFF.

This clone was detected only a few times. The chain links TRBV7-9 to TRBJ2-6, with 8 bases matching TRBD1. Trimming at V came to 11 bases and at J to 2 bases, leaving 17 bases not matched to a gene. The CDR3 runs 18 residues. Germline CDR1 SEHNR, CDR2 FQNEAQ (reference sequence). The CDR3 DNA reads as TGTGCCTACCCCAACCCGAGACAGGGGTTCCCTGGGGCCAACGTCCTGACTTTC. Translated, it gives CAYPNPRQGFPGANVLTF.

This clone showed up just once. The chain has TRBV7-2 and TRBJ1-1; 10 bases agree with TRBD1. There are 17 residues in the CDR3. With 0 bases clipped from V and 4 bases from J, the junction kept 8 bases outside the gene matches. CDR1 SGHTA and CDR2 FQGNSA come from the germline V gene. CDR3 nucleotide sequence: TGTGCCAGCAGCTTAGCCAGAGACAGGGGGCAGGGCACTGAAGCTTTCTTT. Protein sequence: CASSLARDRGQGTEAFF.

The chain combines TRBV5-6 with TRBJ1-2; D not resolved. Germline values: CDR1 SGHDT, CDR2 YYEEEE. This CDR3 has 12 residues. Here the CDR3 DNA reads TGTGGCACACAGAGGGCAGGCTATGGCTACACCTTC. It yields the protein CGTQRAGYGYTF.

This clone was seen a handful of times. This rearrangement joins TRBV27 to TRBJ2-1, with TRBD2 identical over 13 bases. There are 18 residues in the CDR3. J was trimmed by 1 base and V by 3 bases; bases with no gene match: 6. The V gene's germline CDR1 is MNHEY and CDR2 SMNVEV (reference sequence). The CDR3 DNA sequence: TGTGCCAGCAGTTTTACCTTGACTAGCGGGAGGTCCTACAATGAGCAGTTCTTC. It is translated as CASSFTLTSGRSYNEQFF.

The V and J genes are TRBV2 and TRBJ2-1; D not resolved. Germline CDR1 is SNHLY and CDR2 is FYNNEI. CDR3 length equals 12 residues. Trimming cost V 5 bases and J 8 bases, with 10 bases left between them. The CDR3 protein is CASSSLVHEQFF. CDR3 bases: TGTGCCAGCAGTTCCCTTGTCCATGAGCAGTTCTTC.

J is TRBJ2-5 and V is TRBV27, with TRBD2 matching over 11 bases. The CDR3 is made up of 18 amino acids. Losses at the gene ends were 0 bases for V and 5 bases for J; bases not matched to a gene: 11. Germline loops: CDR1 MNHEY, CDR2 SMNVEV (reference sequence). The CDR3: CASSLSVSSGGPGETQYF. In nucleotides, the CDR3 is TGTGCCAGCAGTTTATCGGTCTCTAGCGGGGGGCCTGGGGAGACCCAGTACTTC.

The chain employs TRBV5-1 and TRBJ2-7, with TRBD1 identical over 10 bases. This CDR3 is built from 14 residues. Germline CDR1 reads SGHRS; CDR2 reads YFSETQ. V lost 4 bases to trimming and J lost 3 bases; unmatched junction nucleotides: 4. The CDR3 loop reads CASSGTGDLYEQYF. CDR3 sequence (DNA): TGCGCCAGCAGCGGGACAGGGGACCTCTACGAGCAGTACTTC.

This sequence joins TRBV19 and TRBJ2-6, with TRBD2 as a possible D gene (6 bases). Germline loops: CDR1 LNHDA, CDR2 SQIVND (reference sequence). The CDR3 has 16 residues. The V end was cut by 8 bases, the J end by 2 bases, with 16 bases between. CDR3 bases: TGTGCCAGTTGGACGGGAGTGGGAACTGGGGCCAACGTCCTGACTTTC. This sequence encodes CASWTGVGTGANVLTF.

The CDR3 loop is CASSLLGQATYEQYF. CDR3 DNA: TGTGCCAGCAGCTTATTAGGTCAGGCCACCTACGAGCAGTACTTC. This chain uses TRBV7-2 with TRBJ2-7; D call uncertain. Looked up from germline, CDR1 is SGHTA and CDR2 is FQGNSA. CDR3 length equals 15 residues. V was pared by 2 bases and J by 2 bases, with 13 bases between.

The genes are TRBV11-2 and TRBJ2-1; the match to TRBD1 covers 9 bases. The V gene's germline CDR1 is SGHAT and CDR2 FQNNGV. The CDR3 sequence is 14 residues long. Trimming took 5 bases from V and 7 from J; bases not matched to a gene: 6. The CDR3 sequence: CASSTRQGGNEQFF. DNA for the CDR3: TGTGCCAGCAGCACCCGACAGGGGGGGAATGAGCAGTTCTTC. The entire variable domain, with the rest obtained from reference TRBV11-2 and TRBJ2-1, is as follows: EAGVAQSPRYKIIEKRQSVAFWCNPISGHATLYWYQQILGQGPKLLIQFQNNGVVDDSQLPKDRFSAERLKGVDSTLKIQPAKLEDSAVYLCASSTRQGGNEQFFGPGTRLTVL.

The gene calls are TRBV6-1 and TRBJ2-7; 9 bases agree with TRBD1. V lost 2 bases to trimming and J lost 9 bases; unmatched junction nucleotides: 8. CDR1 and CDR2 from the germline V gene are MNHNS and SASEGT. The CDR3 runs to 14 residues. DNA of the CDR3: TGTGCCAGCAGTGAAAAGGGACAGGGTCGGGCGCAGTACTTC. Protein product: CASSEKGQGRAQYF.

This clone appeared many times. This rearrangement joins TRBV4-2 to TRBJ1-6; the match to TRBD1 covers 7 bases. CDR3 size: 16 residues. V was pared by 0 bases and J by 3 bases, with 2 bases of the junction left unmatched. Germline V gives CDR1 LGHNA, CDR2 YNFKEQ. This CDR3 reads CASSQDGTVYNSPLHF. Written as DNA, the CDR3 is TGTGCCAGCAGCCAAGATGGGACAGTCTATAATTCACCCCTCCACTTT.

The V gene is TRBV5-1, the J gene TRBJ2-3; D is possibly TRBD1 (5 bases). The CDR3 contains 15 residues. Germline loops: CDR1 SGHRS, CDR2 YFSETQ. V lost 0 bases and J lost 0, with 8 bases in between. As DNA, the CDR3 is TGCGCCAGCAGCTTGGGGGGCCAGAGCACAGATACGCAGTATTTT. Amino acid sequence: CASSLGGQSTDTQYF.

This sequence joins TRBV5-4 and TRBJ2-1; tentative D call: TRBD1 (5 bases). V was clipped by 2 bases and J by 3 bases, with 9 bases between them. This CDR3 spans 14 amino acids. Looked up from germline, CDR1 is SGHNT and CDR2 is YYREEE (reference sequence). CDR3 coding DNA: TGTGCCAGCAGCTTTCAGGGATTCTACAATGAGCAGTTCTTC. This gives the protein CASSFQGFYNEQFF.

V gene TRBV3-1 (or the pseudogene TRBV3-2) combines with J gene TRBJ2-7; 15 bases agree with TRBD2. The CDR3 runs to 18 residues. Germline CDR1 reads LGHDT; CDR2 reads YNNKEL (reference sequence). V was pared by 1 base and J by 9 bases, with 13 bases of the junction left unmatched. The CDR3, as DNA: TGTGCCAGCAGCCAAGTCTCCGGGACTAGCGGGGGGTCTAGAGGGCAGTACTTC. Residues: CASSQVSGTSGGSRGQYF.

The chain has TRBV2 and TRBJ2-5; tentative D call: TRBD2 (5 bases). Germline CDR1 SNHLY, CDR2 FYNNEI. The CDR3 contains 15 residues. Trimming stripped 2 bases from V and 0 bases from J, with 10 bases between. The CDR3 sequence: CASSETPGYQETQYF. In DNA form, the CDR3 reads TGTGCCAGCAGTGAAACGCCGGGATACCAAGAGACCCAGTACTTC.

This clone showed up just a few times. The chain links TRBV28 to TRBJ1-5, with D possibly being TRBD1 (6 bases). The CDR3 has 14 amino acids. Germline V gene sequence: CDR1 MDHEN, CDR2 SYDVKM. Trimming removed 6 bases at V and 5 bases at J, with 14 bases between. CDR3: CASSPRDRYQPQHF. CDR3 nucleotides: TGTGCCAGCAGCCCCCGCGACAGGTATCAGCCCCAGCATTTT. Full variable domain (missing parts from reference TRBV28 and TRBJ1-5): DVKVTQSSRYLVKRTGEKVFLECVQDMDHENMFWYRQDPGLGLRLIYFSYDVKMKEKGDIPEGYSVSREKKERFSLILESASTNQTSMYLCASSPRDRYQPQHFGDGTRLSIL.